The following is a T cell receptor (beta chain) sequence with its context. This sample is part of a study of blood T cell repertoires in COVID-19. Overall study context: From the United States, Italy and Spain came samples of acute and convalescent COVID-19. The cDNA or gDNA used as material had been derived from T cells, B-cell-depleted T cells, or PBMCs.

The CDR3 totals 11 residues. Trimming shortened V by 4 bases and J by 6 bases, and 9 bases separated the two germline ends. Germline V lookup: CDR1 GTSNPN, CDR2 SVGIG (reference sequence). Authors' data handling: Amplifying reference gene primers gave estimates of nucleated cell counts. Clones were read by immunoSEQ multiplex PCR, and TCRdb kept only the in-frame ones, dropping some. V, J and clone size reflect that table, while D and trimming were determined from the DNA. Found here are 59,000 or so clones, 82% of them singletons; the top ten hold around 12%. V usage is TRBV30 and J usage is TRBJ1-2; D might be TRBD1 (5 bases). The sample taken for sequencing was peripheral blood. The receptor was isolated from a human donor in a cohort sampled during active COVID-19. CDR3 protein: CAWTGLDGYTF. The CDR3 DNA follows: TGTGCCTGGACAGGGTTGGATGGCTACACCTTC.